This TCR beta chain stems from a study of blood T cell repertoires in COVID-19. In the source study's methods: Amplified reference gene primers provided the basis for estimating nucleated cell counts. Sequencing used immunoSEQ multiplex PCR; TCRdb keeps in-frame clones, though not all of them. The V and J calls and the clone size are those of that table, but D and trimming were determined from the DNA. The sample gives 350,000 to 450,000 clones, roughly four fifths of which show up once; 5.1% is in the top ten. Those enrolled, adults aged 18 to 89 years, came from 20 to 25 US areas. Donors in Cohort 3 who had recovered were those with two negative PCRs, healthcare professional clearance, or resolution of their symptoms. Germline CDR1 is SNHLY and CDR2 is FYNNEI. V lost 5 bases to trimming and J lost 0 bases, with 11 bases between them. This CDR3 contains 16 residues.

The source of this sequence is a woman aged 50 to 65 who had recovered from COVID-19. The J gene is TRBJ1-6, the V gene TRBV2; D is ambiguous. The sequenced material came from PBMCs or T cells enriched from blood (not recorded which). CDR3 sequence (DNA): TGTGCCAGCAGTCCCTCCGGGAGCTCCTATAATTCACCCCTCCACTTT. As protein: CASSPSGSSYNSPLHF.